A selection of T cell receptor beta chains follows, all from one sample in a study of blood T cell repertoires in COVID-19. Sequenced by immunoSEQ multiplex PCR; TCRdb stores in-frame clones only, minus some. The sample has over 200,000 clones, approximately 79% seen once; the top ten hold 4.5% to 5.5%. Sequenced material: peripheral blood. The receptors shown here come from a human donor in a cohort sampled during active COVID-19. Each CDR3 is given with its conserved first and last residue. Each record gives: D gene, V gene, J gene, clone size, CDR3 protein, CDR3 DNA. The D gene is left open where the match is weak. Where a row states a size, it is once, few, many or the class of an expanded clone; other rows omit it.

d_gene: TRBD1
v_gene: TRBV18
j_gene: TRBJ1-6
abundance: -
CDR3aa: CASSPRDRGQNSPLHF
CDR3nt: TGTGCCAGCTCACCCCGGGACAGGGGACAGAATTCACCCCTCCACTTT

d_gene: -
v_gene: TRBV4-3
j_gene: TRBJ2-1
abundance: -
CDR3aa: CASSQDTGNYNEQFF
CDR3nt: TGCGCCAGCAGCCAAGATACGGGAAACTACAATGAGCAGTTCTTC

d_gene: TRBD1
v_gene: TRBV19
j_gene: TRBJ1-3
abundance: -
CDR3aa: CSTGTGNTIYF
CDR3nt: TGTTCGACAGGGACAGGAAACACCATATATTTT

d_gene: TRBD1
v_gene: TRBV19
j_gene: TRBJ2-6
abundance: -
CDR3aa: CASSIRDRVTF
CDR3nt: TGTGCCAGTAGTATTCGGGACAGGGTGACTTTC

d_gene: TRBD1
v_gene: TRBV5-1
j_gene: TRBJ2-7
abundance: -
CDR3aa: CASSLTSGQGGEQYF
CDR3nt: TGCGCCAGCAGCTTGACCTCAGGACAGGGGGGCGAGCAGTACTTC

d_gene: TRBD2
v_gene: TRBV15
j_gene: TRBJ2-1
abundance: -
CDR3aa: CATSKAGTRSHQFF
CDR3nt: TGTGCCACCAGCAAGGCCGGGACTAGGAGCCACCAGTTCTTC

d_gene: TRBD1
v_gene: TRBV27
j_gene: TRBJ2-7
abundance: -
CDR3aa: CASSLSGTGNEQYF
CDR3nt: TGTGCCAGCAGTTTATCGGGGACAGGCAACGAGCAGTACTTC

d_gene: -
v_gene: TRBV28
j_gene: TRBJ2-7
abundance: many
CDR3aa: CASKRRASSYEQYF
CDR3nt: TGTGCCAGCAAGCGCAGGGCTAGCTCCTACGAGCAGTACTTC

d_gene: TRBD1
v_gene: TRBV7-9
j_gene: TRBJ2-5
abundance: few
CDR3aa: CASSLDRGLWETQYF
CDR3nt: TGTGCCAGCAGCTTGGACAGGGGGCTTTGGGAGACCCAGTACTTC

d_gene: -
v_gene: TRBV6-6
j_gene: TRBJ2-7
abundance: -
CDR3aa: CASRLLSSVGSYEQYF
CDR3nt: TGTGCCAGCAGGTTGCTCTCTAGCGTCGGCTCCTACGAGCAGTACTTC

d_gene: TRBD1
v_gene: TRBV7-8
j_gene: TRBJ2-2
abundance: -
CDR3aa: CASSSSGQLNTGELFF
CDR3nt: TGTGCCAGCAGCTCCTCGGGACAGCTGAACACCGGGGAGCTGTTTTTT

d_gene: -
v_gene: TRBV7-6
j_gene: TRBJ2-3
abundance: few
CDR3aa: CASSSSALGTDTQYF
CDR3nt: TGTGCCAGCAGCTCTAGCGCCCTCGGCACAGATACGCAGTATTTT

d_gene: TRBD2
v_gene: TRBV7-2
j_gene: TRBJ2-3
abundance: -
CDR3aa: CASSIRLAASTDTQYF
CDR3nt: TGTGCCAGCAGCATCAGACTAGCGGCTAGCACAGATACGCAGTATTTT

d_gene: TRBD2
v_gene: TRBV7-9
j_gene: TRBJ2-1
abundance: -
CDR3aa: CASSLASLAGRRFF
CDR3nt: TGTGCCAGCAGCTTAGCATCTTTAGCGGGACGACGGTTCTTC

d_gene: -
v_gene: TRBV5-1
j_gene: TRBJ1-2
abundance: -
CDR3aa: CASRERTEPNYGYTF
CDR3nt: TGCGCCAGCAGGGAAAGGACAGAGCCCAACTATGGCTACACCTTC

d_gene: TRBD1
v_gene: TRBV5-1
j_gene: TRBJ2-7
abundance: -
CDR3aa: CASSPRQGTTYEQYF
CDR3nt: TGCGCCAGCAGCCCCCGACAGGGAACGACCTACGAGCAGTACTTC

d_gene: -
v_gene: TRBV6-5
j_gene: TRBJ2-7
abundance: -
CDR3aa: CASSYRQREFSYEQYF
CDR3nt: TGTGCCAGCAGTTATCGGCAGCGTGAGTTCTCCTACGAGCAGTACTTC

d_gene: TRBD2
v_gene: TRBV2
j_gene: TRBJ2-7
abundance: -
CDR3aa: CASSVGLAGGGEQYF
CDR3nt: TGTGCCAGCAGTGTTGGATTAGCGGGAGGAGGGGAGCAGTACTTC

d_gene: TRBD1
v_gene: TRBV28
j_gene: TRBJ1-6
abundance: once
CDR3aa: CASSPSGGSYNSPLHF
CDR3nt: TGTGCCAGCAGTCCGTCAGGGGGCTCCTATAATTCACCCCTCCACTTT

d_gene: TRBD2
v_gene: TRBV2
j_gene: TRBJ2-3
abundance: -
CDR3aa: CASSRDSGSTADTQYF
CDR3nt: TGTGCCAGCAGTCGAGATAGCGGGAGTACGGCAGATACGCAGTATTTT

d_gene: TRBD1
v_gene: TRBV2
j_gene: TRBJ2-3
abundance: -
CDR3aa: CASSTGQATDTQYF
CDR3nt: TGTGCCAGCAGTACCGGACAGGCGACAGATACGCAGTATTTT

d_gene: TRBD2
v_gene: TRBV29-1
j_gene: TRBJ2-3
abundance: few
CDR3aa: CSVAASGSTDTQYF
CDR3nt: TGCAGCGTTGCCGCTAGCGGGAGCACAGATACGCAGTATTTT